These 16 T cell receptor beta chains originate from one sample sequenced in a study of blood T cell repertoires in COVID-19. Only in-frame clones appear in the TCRdb table, and some are missing; sequencing was by immunoSEQ multiplex PCR. The sample includes 130,000 to 150,000 clones, approximately 88% of them seen just once. Specimen: peripheral blood. These receptors were obtained from a woman between 45 and 65 years old with acute or convalescent COVID-19.

The chain combines TRBV4-1 with TRBJ1-3; D gene uncertain. CDR1 is MGHRA, CDR2 YSYEKL, per germline. V was cut by 3 bases and J by 4 bases, with 13 bases left in between. CDR3 length: 15 amino acids. The CDR3 DNA follows: TGCGCCAGCAGCCATTATGAGACGGGAGGAAACACCATATATTTT. Amino acids: CASSHYETGGNTIYF.

The chain joins TRBV6-1 to TRBJ1-4, with a weak D call TRBD1 (6 bases). V lost 3 bases, J lost 4 bases, and 15 bases lay in between. This CDR3 contains 16 residues. Per the germline V gene, CDR1 is MNHNS and CDR2 is SASEGT. CDR3 sequence (DNA): TGTGCCAGCAGTGACTTTCCGGGACACTTTAATGAAAAACTGTTTTTT. Translated: CASSDFPGHFNEKLFF.

The sample holds a few counts of this clone. This chain joins TRBV5-6 and TRBJ1-2; D remains unclear. The CDR3 sequence is 14 residues long. Deletions cut 4 bases from V and 2 bases from J, with 12 bases between. Germline V gives CDR1 SGHDT, CDR2 YYEEEE. Here the CDR3 DNA reads TGTGCCAGCAGCAACCTGGGCCCAAACTATGGCTACACCTTC. This gives the protein CASSNLGPNYGYTF.

The genes are TRBV7-9 and TRBJ2-7, with D hard to call. The CDR3 extends over 15 amino acids. The ends were cut back, 5 bases at V and 0 bases at J, with 14 bases in the middle. Germline CDR1 is SEHNR and CDR2 is FQNEAQ (reference sequence). CDR3 residues: CASSPPAESSYEQYF. The CDR3 coding sequence is TGTGCCAGCAGCCCCCCCGCGGAGAGCTCCTACGAGCAGTACTTC.

The CDR3 loop is CASSLTGAPQETQYF. The CDR3, as DNA: TGTGCCAGCAGCCTGACGGGAGCCCCTCAAGAGACCCAGTACTTC. V and J are TRBV9 and TRBJ2-5, with TRBD2 as a possible D gene (6 bases). V gave up 4 bases and J gave up 2 bases, with 15 bases separating them. The CDR3 loop spans 15 amino acids. The germline V gene has CDR1 SGDLS and CDR2 YYNGEE.

The chain recombines TRBV18 with TRBJ1-1; D might be TRBD1 (5 bases). Germline V gene lookup returns CDR1 KGHSH and CDR2 LQKENI. The CDR3 is 13 residues long. V was clipped by 8 bases and J by 1 base, with 11 bases between them. The CDR3 reads CASPPTGNTEAFF. DNA for the CDR3: TGTGCCAGCCCCCCCACAGGGAACACTGAAGCTTTCTTT.

The chain links TRBV18 to TRBJ1-1; 12 nucleotides match TRBD1. The CDR3 totals 15 residues. Germline values: CDR1 KGHSH, CDR2 LQKENI. The junction had 6 bases not matched to a gene; V was cut back by 5 bases and J by 5 bases. The CDR3 reads CASSGDRGRDTEAFF. The CDR3 nucleotides read TGTGCCAGCTCAGGGGACAGGGGGCGCGATACTGAAGCTTTCTTT.

The chain employs TRBV6-4 and TRBJ2-7, with 9 bases lining up with TRBD1. CDR3 size: 14 residues. Trimming took 6 bases from V and 1 from J; bases not matched to a gene: 4. Germline-derived CDR1 and CDR2 are MRHNA and SNTAGT. For the CDR3, the DNA is TGTGCCAGCAGCCCCGGGACAGGGTCCTACGAGCAGTACTTC. It yields the protein CASSPGTGSYEQYF.

The chain recombines TRBV7-2 with TRBJ2-3, with 7 bases fitting TRBD2. This CDR3 is built from 15 residues. V shed 1 base, J shed 4 bases, and the junction held 5 bases outside the gene matches. The germline gives CDR1 SGHTA, CDR2 FQGNSA. The CDR3 here is CASSLERLAADTQYF. CDR3 nucleotide sequence: TGTGCCAGCAGCTTAGAGCGGCTAGCGGCAGATACGCAGTATTTT.

The V and J genes are TRBV28 and TRBJ1-1; a possible D gene is TRBD1 (5 bases). Germline CDR1 is MDHEN and CDR2 is SYDVKM. V was trimmed by 10 bases and J by 3 bases, leaving 12 bases between them. This CDR3 is built from 12 residues. In nucleotides, the CDR3 is TGTGCCACCACCCGGGGGGACACTGAAGCTTTCTTT. Encoded protein: CATTRGDTEAFF.

V usage is TRBV3-1 (or the pseudogene TRBV3-2) and J usage is TRBJ1-3, with unresolved D. V lost 4 bases and J lost 0, with 7 bases in between. The V gene's germline CDR1 is LGHDT and CDR2 YNNKEL (reference sequence). The CDR3 has 14 amino acids. The CDR3 here is CASSPVNSGNTIYF. In DNA form, the CDR3 reads TGTGCCAGCAGCCCCGTAAACTCTGGAAACACCATATATTTT.

V and J are TRBV7-9 and TRBJ1-5; D gene ambiguous. Germline V gene sequence: CDR1 SEHNR, CDR2 FQNEAQ (reference sequence). V lost 1 base and J 3 bases, leaving 7 bases between the germline ends. The CDR3 runs 14 residues. The DNA for the CDR3 is TGTGCCAGCAGCTTAGACGGTTTCAATCAGCCCCAGCATTTT. Translated: CASSLDGFNQPQHF.

J is TRBJ1-1 and V is TRBV25-1; no clear D gene. V was cut by 7 bases and J by 1 base, with 4 bases left in between. Germline V gene sequence: CDR1 MGHDK, CDR2 SYGVNS. This CDR3 contains 11 residues. This CDR3 is CASTRNTEAFF. CDR3 sequence (DNA): TGTGCCAGCACCAGGAACACTGAAGCTTTCTTT.

V is TRBV18 and J is TRBJ1-1; D is undetermined. V was clipped by 2 bases and J by 1 base, with 11 bases between them. The CDR3 length is 15 residues. CDR1 and CDR2 (germline): KGHSH, LQKENI. The CDR3 bases are TGTGCCAGCTCACCAGGGAGTATTAGGAACACTGAAGCTTTCTTT. Amino acids: CASSPGSIRNTEAFF.

This chain links TRBV6-1 with TRBJ1-1, with D unclear. Germline loops: CDR1 MNHNS, CDR2 SASEGT. Trimming pared 2 bases from V and 7 bases from J, leaving 8 bases between. CDR3 length: 12 residues. CDR3 in DNA: TGTGCCAGCAGTGAAAGAAACTTTGAAGCTTTCTTT. Protein sequence: CASSERNFEAFF.

V is TRBV13 and J is TRBJ1-1, with D tentatively TRBD1 (6 bases). CDR1 and CDR2 (germline): PRHDT, FYEKMQ (reference sequence). Trimming left V 0 bases short and J 1 base short, with 15 bases between. The CDR3 is made up of 17 amino acids. The CDR3 nucleotides read TGTGCCAGCAGCTTAGGCCTGCTTGGGACAAAGAACACTGAAGCTTTCTTT. This gives the protein CASSLGLLGTKNTEAFF.